The entry below gives a single T cell receptor (beta chain) sequence along with its context. Its antigen is currently unknown. The data originate from a study of T cell responses to AZD1222 COVID-19 vaccine. Germline assignment: CDR1 SGHKS and CDR2 YYEKEE (reference sequence). This CDR3 comprises 16 residues. After removal of 4 bases from V and 7 bases from J, the junction contained 10 bases not matched to a gene. TCRdb keeps only in-frame clones here, not all; method: immunoSEQ multiplex PCR. The table records under 150,000 clones, around 85% of them present only once. Findings of the study overall: Baseline seropositivity characterized only a handful of AZD1222 recipients. Within unmutated variant regions lay the reported targets of nearly half of spike-specific TCRs. The donor group comprised mostly white British people and more females; the analysis possibly underestimated clonal diversity. Spike-specific TCR depth and breadth grew after two AZD1222 doses.

Sample: peripheral blood, taken on day 0 of MenACWY control vaccination. The source of this sequence is an adult in good health. The rearrangement joins TRBV5-5 to TRBJ2-1; 11 positions match TRBD1. CDR3 DNA sequence: TGTGCCAGCAGCCTTCTCGGGACAGGGGGGCCGAATGAGCAGTTCTTC. It yields the protein CASSLLGTGGPNEQFF.